This TCR beta chain was recovered during a study of blood T cell repertoires in COVID-19. In the source study's methods: By means of reference gene primer amplification, nucleated cell counts were estimated. Produced via immunoSEQ multiplex PCR; TCRdb's table is partial and in-frame only. That table furnishes V, J and clone size, whereas the DNA furnished D and trimming. In the table there are 200,000 to 250,000 clones, approximately 77% of which are singletons. Germline CDR1 MNHEY, CDR2 SVGEGT. Trimming took 5 bases from V and 2 from J; bases not matched to a gene: 6. The CDR3 runs to 16 residues. The TCR comes from a woman over 75 with acute or convalescent COVID-19. The sample consisted of peripheral blood. The rearrangement uses TRBV6-2 or TRBV6-3 and TRBJ2-3, with 11 bases lining up with TRBD2. CDR3 loop: CASSDPTSGNTDTQYF. CDR3 sequence (DNA): TGTGCCAGCAGTGACCCGACTAGCGGGAACACAGATACGCAGTATTTT.